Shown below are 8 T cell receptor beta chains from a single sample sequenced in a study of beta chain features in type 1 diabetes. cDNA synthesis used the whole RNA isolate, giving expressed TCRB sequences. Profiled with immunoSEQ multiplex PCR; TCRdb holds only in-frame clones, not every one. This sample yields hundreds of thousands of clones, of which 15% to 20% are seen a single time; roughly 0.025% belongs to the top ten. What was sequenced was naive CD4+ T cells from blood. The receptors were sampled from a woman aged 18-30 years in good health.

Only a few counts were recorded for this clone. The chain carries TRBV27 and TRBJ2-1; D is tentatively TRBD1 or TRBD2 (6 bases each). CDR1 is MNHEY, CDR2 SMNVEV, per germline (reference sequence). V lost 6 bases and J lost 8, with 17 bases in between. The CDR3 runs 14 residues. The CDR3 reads CASRGQSGGHEQFF. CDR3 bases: TGTGCCAGCAGAGGACAGTCTGGGGGGCATGAGCAGTTCTTC.

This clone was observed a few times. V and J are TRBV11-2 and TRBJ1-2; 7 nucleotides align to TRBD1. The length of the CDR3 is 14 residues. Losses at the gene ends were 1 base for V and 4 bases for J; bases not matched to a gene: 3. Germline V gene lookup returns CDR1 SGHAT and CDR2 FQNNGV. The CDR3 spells CASSLGDRFYGYTF. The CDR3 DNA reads TGTGCCAGCAGCTTAGGGGACAGATTCTATGGCTACACCTTC.

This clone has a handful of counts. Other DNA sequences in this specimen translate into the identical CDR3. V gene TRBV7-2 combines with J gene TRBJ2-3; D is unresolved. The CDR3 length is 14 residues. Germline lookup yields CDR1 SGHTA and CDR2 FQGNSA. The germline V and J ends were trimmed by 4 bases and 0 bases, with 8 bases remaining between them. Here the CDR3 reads CASSSQSSTDTQYF. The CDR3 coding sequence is TGTGCCAGCAGCTCGCAATCTAGCACAGATACGCAGTATTTT. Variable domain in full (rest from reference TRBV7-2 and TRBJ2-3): GAGVSQSPSNKVTEKGKDVELRCDPISGHTALYWYRQSLGQGLEFLIYFQGNSAPDKSGLPSDRFSAERTGGSVSTLTIQRTQQEDSAVYLCASSSQSSTDTQYFGPGTRLTVL.

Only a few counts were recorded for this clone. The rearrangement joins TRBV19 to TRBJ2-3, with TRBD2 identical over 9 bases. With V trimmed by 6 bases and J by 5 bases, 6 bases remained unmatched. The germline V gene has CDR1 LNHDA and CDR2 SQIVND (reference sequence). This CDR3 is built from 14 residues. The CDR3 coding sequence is TGTGCCAGTAGGAGCGGGAGGACAAAAGATACGCAGTATTTT. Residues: CASRSGRTKDTQYF.

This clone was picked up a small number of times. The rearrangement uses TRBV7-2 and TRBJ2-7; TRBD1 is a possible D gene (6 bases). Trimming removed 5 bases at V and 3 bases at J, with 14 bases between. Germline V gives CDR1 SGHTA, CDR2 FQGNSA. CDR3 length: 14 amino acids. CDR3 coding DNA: TGTGCCAGCAGCCCCAGGACAGTAAGCTACGAGCAGTACTTC. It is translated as CASSPRTVSYEQYF. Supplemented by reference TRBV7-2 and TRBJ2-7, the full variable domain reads GAGVSQSPSNKVTEKGKDVELRCDPISGHTALYWYRQSLGQGLEFLIYFQGNSAPDKSGLPSDRFSAERTGGSVSTLTIQRTQQEDSAVYLCASSPRTVSYEQYFGPGTRLTVT.

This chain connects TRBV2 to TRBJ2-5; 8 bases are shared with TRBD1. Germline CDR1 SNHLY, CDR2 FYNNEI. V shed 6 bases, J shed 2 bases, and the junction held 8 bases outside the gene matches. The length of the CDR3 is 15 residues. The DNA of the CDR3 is TGTGCCAGCAGCCCTGACAGGGGTAGACAAGAGACCCAGTACTTC. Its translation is CASSPDRGRQETQYF. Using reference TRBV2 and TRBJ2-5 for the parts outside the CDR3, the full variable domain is EPEVTQTPSHQVTQMGQEVILRCVPISNHLYFYWYRQILGQKVEFLVSFYNNEISEKSEIFDDQFSVERPDGSNFTLKIRSTKLEDSAMYFCASSPDRGRQETQYFGPGTRLLVL.

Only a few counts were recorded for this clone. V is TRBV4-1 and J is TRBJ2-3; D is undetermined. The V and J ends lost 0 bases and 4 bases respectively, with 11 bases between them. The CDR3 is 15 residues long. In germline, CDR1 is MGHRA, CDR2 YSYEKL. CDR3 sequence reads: CASSQDPTVADTQYF. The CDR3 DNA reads TGCGCCAGCAGCCAAGATCCAACGGTTGCAGATACGCAGTATTTT.

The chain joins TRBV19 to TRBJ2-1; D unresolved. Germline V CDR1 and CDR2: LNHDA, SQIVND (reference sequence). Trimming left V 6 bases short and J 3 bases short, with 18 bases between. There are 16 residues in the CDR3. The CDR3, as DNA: TGTGCCAGTAGCCCACTGACCGGAGAGGTCTACAATGAGCAGTTCTTC. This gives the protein CASSPLTGEVYNEQFF.